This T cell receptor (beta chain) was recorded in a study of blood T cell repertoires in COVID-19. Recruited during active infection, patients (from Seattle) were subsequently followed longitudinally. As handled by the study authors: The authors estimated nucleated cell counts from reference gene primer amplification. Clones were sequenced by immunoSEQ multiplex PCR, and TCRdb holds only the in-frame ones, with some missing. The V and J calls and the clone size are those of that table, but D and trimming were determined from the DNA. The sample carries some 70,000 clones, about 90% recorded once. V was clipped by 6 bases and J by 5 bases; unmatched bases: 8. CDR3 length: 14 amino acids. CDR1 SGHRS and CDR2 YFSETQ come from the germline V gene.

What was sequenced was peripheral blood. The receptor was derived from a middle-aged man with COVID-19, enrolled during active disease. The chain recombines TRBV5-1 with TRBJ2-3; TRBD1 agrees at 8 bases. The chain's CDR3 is CASTLDRAEDTQYF. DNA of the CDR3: TGCGCCAGCACTTTGGACAGGGCTGAAGATACGCAGTATTTT.